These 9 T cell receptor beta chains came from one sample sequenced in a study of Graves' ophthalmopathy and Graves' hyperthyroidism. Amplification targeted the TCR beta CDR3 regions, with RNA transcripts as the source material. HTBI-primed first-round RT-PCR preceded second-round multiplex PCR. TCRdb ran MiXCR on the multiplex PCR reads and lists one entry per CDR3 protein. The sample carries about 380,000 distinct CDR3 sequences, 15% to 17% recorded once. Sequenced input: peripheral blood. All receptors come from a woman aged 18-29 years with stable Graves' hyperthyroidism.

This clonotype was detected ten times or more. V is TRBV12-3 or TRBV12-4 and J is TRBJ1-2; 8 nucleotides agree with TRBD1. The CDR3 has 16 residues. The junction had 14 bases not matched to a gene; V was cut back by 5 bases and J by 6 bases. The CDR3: CASSKFVTGTGDGYTF. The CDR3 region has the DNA TGTGCCAGCAGTAAATTTGTTACCGGGACAGGTGATGGCTACACCTTC.

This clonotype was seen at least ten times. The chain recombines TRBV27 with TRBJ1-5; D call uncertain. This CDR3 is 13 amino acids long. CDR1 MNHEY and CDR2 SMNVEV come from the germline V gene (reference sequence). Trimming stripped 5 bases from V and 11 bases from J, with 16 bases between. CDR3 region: CASSPDPIGAQHF. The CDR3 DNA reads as TGTGCCAGCAGTCCGGACCCAATTGGGGCCCAGCATTTT.

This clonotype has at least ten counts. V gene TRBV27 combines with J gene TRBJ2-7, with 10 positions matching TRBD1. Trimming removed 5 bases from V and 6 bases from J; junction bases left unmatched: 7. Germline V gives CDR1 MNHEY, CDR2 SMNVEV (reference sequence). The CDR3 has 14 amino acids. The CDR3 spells CASSPGTGVREQYF. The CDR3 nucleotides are TGTGCCAGCAGTCCCGGGACAGGGGTACGCGAGCAGTACTTC.

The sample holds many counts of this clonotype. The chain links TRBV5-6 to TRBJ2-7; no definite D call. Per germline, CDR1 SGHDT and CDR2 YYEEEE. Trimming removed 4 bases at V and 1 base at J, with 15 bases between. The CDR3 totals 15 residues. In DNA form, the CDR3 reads TGTGCCAGCAGCGCCGACCGAACTTTTTCCTACGAGCAGTACTTC. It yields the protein CASSADRTFSYEQYF.

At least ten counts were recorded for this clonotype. CDR3 loop: CASSVTALSNSPLHF. CDR3 in DNA: TGTGCCAGCAGTGTAACAGCTTTAAGCAATTCACCCCTCCACTTT. The chain is built from TRBV6-2 or TRBV6-3 and TRBJ1-6; D uncertain. Trimming removed 5 bases from V and 7 bases from J, with 15 bases in between. The CDR3 runs to 15 residues. The germline CDR1 and CDR2 sequences are MNHEY and SVGEGT.

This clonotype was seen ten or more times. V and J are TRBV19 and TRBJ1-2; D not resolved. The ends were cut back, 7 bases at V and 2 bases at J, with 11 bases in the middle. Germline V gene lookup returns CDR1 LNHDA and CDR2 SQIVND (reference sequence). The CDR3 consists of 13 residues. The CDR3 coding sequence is TGTGCCAGTATGAAGGGAAAGAACTATGGCTACACCTTC. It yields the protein CASMKGKNYGYTF.

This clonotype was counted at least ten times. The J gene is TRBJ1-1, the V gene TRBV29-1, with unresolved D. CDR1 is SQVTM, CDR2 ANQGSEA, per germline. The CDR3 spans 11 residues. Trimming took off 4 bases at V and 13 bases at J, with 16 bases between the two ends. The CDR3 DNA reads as TGCAGCGTTGTTACCTCCCAAATGAGTTTCTTT. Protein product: CSVVTSQMSFF.

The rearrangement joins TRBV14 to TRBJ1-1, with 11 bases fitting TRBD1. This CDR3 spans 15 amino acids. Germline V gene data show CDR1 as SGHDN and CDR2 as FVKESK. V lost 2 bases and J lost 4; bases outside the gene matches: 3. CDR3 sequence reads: CASSQPGQGATEAFF. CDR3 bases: TGTGCCAGCAGCCAACCCGGACAGGGGGCCACTGAAGCTTTCTTT.

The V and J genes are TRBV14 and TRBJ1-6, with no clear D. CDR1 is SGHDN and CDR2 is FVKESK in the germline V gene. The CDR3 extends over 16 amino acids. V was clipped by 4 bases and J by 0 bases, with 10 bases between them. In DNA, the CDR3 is TGTGCCAGCAGCCCTCGCCGAGGCTCCTATAATTCACCCCTCCACTTT. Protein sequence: CASSPRRGSYNSPLHF.